These T cell receptor beta chains were read from a single sample in a study of shared clonotypes between healthy human individuals. TCRdb keeps only in-frame clones here, not all; method: immunoSEQ multiplex PCR. This table holds approximately 2.4 million clones, nearly 97% found once. What was sequenced was naive CD4+ T cells sorted from blood. All receptors derive from a man aged 18 to 29 in good health. The CDR3 runs from the conserved cysteine through the conserved F or W.

J gene	V gene	CDR3 protein
TRBJ2-7	TRBV2	CASRSPQGASYEQYF
TRBJ1-1	TRBV30	CAWSVRNTEAFF
TRBJ1-5	TRBV6-1	CASSEDITGYSNQPQHF
TRBJ2-7	TRBV2	CASTPSSYEQYF
TRBJ2-7	TRBV7-2	CASSPGYSSYEQYF
TRBJ2-7	TRBV6-5	CASSYSDSFYEQYF
TRBJ2-3	TRBV11-2	CASSLRGGYTDTQYF
TRBJ2-3	TRBV10-1	CASSKTTPTSTDTQYF
TRBJ2-3	TRBV10-1	CASSESPTSPTDTQYF
TRBJ1-2	TRBV5-3	CARSLARQGPNYGYTF
TRBJ1-2	TRBV27	CASSLSANYGYTF
TRBJ2-2	TRBV11-2	CASSPGPMQGAGTGELFF
TRBJ2-1	TRBV11-2	CASSLELAVNEQFF
TRBJ2-2	TRBV5-1	CASADGTNTGELFF
TRBJ2-5	TRBV30	CAWSGLIHETQYF
TRBJ2-7	TRBV7-2	CASSLVWSSYEQYF
TRBJ2-5	TRBV18	CASSPQGQGETQYF
TRBJ2-7	TRBV5-6	CASSPRMWNEQYF
TRBJ1-3	TRBV10-1	CASSGVPGNTIYF
TRBJ2-7	TRBV6-1	CASSEERGGYEQYF
TRBJ1-6	TRBV6-5	CASSPQGGSPLHF
TRBJ1-5	TRBV4-3	CASSQEWGGGNQPQHF
TRBJ2-2	TRBV14	CASSQLRQGSTGELFF
TRBJ2-3	TRBV5-1	CASRETGGAGTDTQYF
TRBJ2-7	TRBV19	CASTPNVGAVYEQYF
TRBJ2-7	TRBV30	CAWSVVRPTYEQYF
TRBJ1-1	TRBV29-1	CSVASGEFNTEAFF
TRBJ1-3	TRBV4-2	CASSQEVRGGTSGNTIYF
TRBJ1-2	TRBV10-1	CATHPEGKQGGGYTF
TRBJ1-2	TRBV7-2	CASSVTGISYGYTF
TRBJ1-6	TRBV6-1	CASSPPGTVNSPLHF
TRBJ2-7	TRBV6-5	CASSYRRRASYEQYF
TRBJ1-3	TRBV30	CAWSNDSGNTIYF
TRBJ1-6	TRBV9	CASSVVESGPLHF
TRBJ1-1	TRBV7-2	CASSWGQVNTEAFF
TRBJ2-5	TRBV20-1	CSARPQGTQYF
TRBJ1-2	TRBV30	CALFTGGNYGYTF
TRBJ2-5	TRBV14	CASSQVQTSGRRYF
TRBJ1-2	TRBV6-5	CASTSPTGYGYTF
TRBJ2-7	TRBV18	CASSPPGILSYEQYF
TRBJ1-2	TRBV5-1	CASSLDTGRGYTF